This T cell receptor beta chain emerged from a study of T cells in women clearing cervical HPV infection. For the study at large: Cases were women with histologically confirmed HPV16-related CIN3 or worse, including a couple of invasive cancers.

V shed 1 base, J shed 2 bases, and the junction held 2 bases outside the gene matches. Germline V gene sequence: CDR1 LNHDA, CDR2 SQIVND (reference sequence). CDR3 length equals 15 residues. This clone is identified as large (0.1 to 1%) from frequency. The CDR3 end is not reached by the read, which stops 3 residues before it; the germline J gene fills it in. Profiling relied on immunoSEQ multiplex PCR, and the TCRdb table lists in-frame clones only, not all of them. This sample's table has some 40,000 clones. This receptor was obtained from a woman aged 18-70 years with a cervical HPV16 infection that either progressed to CIN3+ or cleared (not recorded which). The chain joins TRBV19 to TRBJ2-1; 7 bases line up with TRBD2. Sequenced material: blood buffy coat. CDR3: CASSIGSGTYNEQFF. CDR3 bases read: TGTGCCAGTAGTATAGGGAGCGGGACCTACAATGAG.